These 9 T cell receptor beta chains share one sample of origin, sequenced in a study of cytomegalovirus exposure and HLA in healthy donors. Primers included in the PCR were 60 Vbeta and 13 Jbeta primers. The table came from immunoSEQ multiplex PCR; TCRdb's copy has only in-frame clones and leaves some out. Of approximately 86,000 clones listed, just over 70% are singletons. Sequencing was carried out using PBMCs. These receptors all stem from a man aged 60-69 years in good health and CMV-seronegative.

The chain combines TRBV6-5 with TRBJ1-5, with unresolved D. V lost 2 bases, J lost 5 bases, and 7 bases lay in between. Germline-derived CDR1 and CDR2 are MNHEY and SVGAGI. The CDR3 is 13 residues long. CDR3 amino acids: CASSYAYHQPQHF. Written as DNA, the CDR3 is TGTGCCAGCAGTTACGCCTATCATCAGCCCCAGCATTTT.

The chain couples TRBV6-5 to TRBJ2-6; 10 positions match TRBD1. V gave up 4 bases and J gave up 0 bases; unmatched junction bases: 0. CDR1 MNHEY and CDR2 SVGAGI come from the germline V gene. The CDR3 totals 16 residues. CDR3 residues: CASSWTGGSGANVLTF. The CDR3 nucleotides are TGTGCCAGCAGTTGGACAGGGGGCTCTGGGGCCAACGTCCTGACTTTC.

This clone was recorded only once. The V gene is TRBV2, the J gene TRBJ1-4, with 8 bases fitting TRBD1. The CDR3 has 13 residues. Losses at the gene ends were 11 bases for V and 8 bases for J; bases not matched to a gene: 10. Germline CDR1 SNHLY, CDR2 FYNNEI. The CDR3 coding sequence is TGTGCCGGATCGGACAGGGAGGAAGAAAAACTGTTTTTT. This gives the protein CAGSDREEEKLFF.

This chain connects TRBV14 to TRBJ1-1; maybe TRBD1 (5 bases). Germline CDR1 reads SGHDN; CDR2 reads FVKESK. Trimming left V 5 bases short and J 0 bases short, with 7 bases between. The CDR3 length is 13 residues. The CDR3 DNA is TGTGCCAGCAGCGTAGGGGTGAACACTGAAGCTTTCTTT. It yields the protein CASSVGVNTEAFF.

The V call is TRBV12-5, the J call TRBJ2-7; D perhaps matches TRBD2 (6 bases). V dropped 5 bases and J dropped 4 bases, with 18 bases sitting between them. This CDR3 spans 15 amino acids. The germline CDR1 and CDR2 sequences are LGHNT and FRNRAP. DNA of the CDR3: TGTGCTAGTGGTCCCTCTTGGGGAGGACGGTACGAGCAGTACTTC. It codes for CASGPSWGGRYEQYF.

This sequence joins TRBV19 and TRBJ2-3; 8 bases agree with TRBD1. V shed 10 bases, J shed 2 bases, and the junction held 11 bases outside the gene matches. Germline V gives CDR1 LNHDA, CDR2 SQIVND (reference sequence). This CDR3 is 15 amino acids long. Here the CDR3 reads CATRQGSFSTDTQYF. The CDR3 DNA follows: TGTGCCACTAGACAGGGGTCCTTTTCCACAGATACGCAGTATTTT. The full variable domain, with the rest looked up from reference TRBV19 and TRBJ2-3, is DGGITQSPKYLFRKEGQNVTLSCEQNLNHDAMYWYRQDPGQGLRLIYYSQIVNDFQKGDIAEGYSVSREKKESFPLTVTSAQKNPTAFYLCATRQGSFSTDTQYFGPGTRLTVL.

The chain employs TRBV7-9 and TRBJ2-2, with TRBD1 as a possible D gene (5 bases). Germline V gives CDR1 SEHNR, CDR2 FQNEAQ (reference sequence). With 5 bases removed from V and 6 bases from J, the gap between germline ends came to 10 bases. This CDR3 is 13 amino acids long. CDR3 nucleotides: TGTGCCAGCAGCCCCGCAGGGTCCGGGGAGCTGTTTTTT. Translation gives CASSPAGSGELFF.

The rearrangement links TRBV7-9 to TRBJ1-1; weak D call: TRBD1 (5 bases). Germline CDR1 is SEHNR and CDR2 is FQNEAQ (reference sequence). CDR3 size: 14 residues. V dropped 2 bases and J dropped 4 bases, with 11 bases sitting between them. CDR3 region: CASSLWQGSTEAFF. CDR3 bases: TGTGCCAGCAGCTTATGGCAGGGATCCACTGAAGCTTTCTTT.

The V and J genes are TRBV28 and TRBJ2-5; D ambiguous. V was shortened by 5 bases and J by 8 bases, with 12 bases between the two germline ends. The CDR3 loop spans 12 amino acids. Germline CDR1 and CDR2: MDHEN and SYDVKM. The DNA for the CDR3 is TGTGCCAGCAGTCCCCTAAGTGCAACCCAGTACTTC. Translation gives CASSPLSATQYF.